This T cell receptor (beta chain) was sequenced for a study of blood T cell repertoires in COVID-19. Study overall: PBMCs, B-cell-depleted T cells, or T cells were the source of the cDNA or gDNA that made up the material.

In the original analysis: Using reference gene primer amplification, nucleated cell counts were estimated. Sequencing was performed with immunoSEQ multiplex PCR; in TCRdb, only in-frame clones are kept and a portion is missing. Clonal size and the V and J genes are those of that table, whereas D and trimming came from the DNA. The sample contains 190,000 or so clones, around 85% of which appear only once. CDR3 size: 12 residues. Germline V gene lookup returns CDR1 SNHLY and CDR2 FYNNEI. J gave up 7 bases and V 6 bases, and 4 bases lay outside the gene matches. This clonotype originated in a woman of 80 years or more with acute or convalescent COVID-19. This rearrangement joins TRBV2 to TRBJ1-1, with 8 bases matching TRBD1. Sequencing was carried out using peripheral blood. CDR3 amino acids: CASRTGVSEAFF. The CDR3 region has the DNA TGTGCCAGCAGGACAGGGGTGAGTGAAGCTTTCTTT.